The 11 T cell receptor beta chains below all came from one sample that was sequenced in a study of T cell responses to AZD1222 COVID-19 vaccine. The method was immunoSEQ multiplex PCR; TCRdb's version includes in-frame clones alone and lacks a portion of them. The sample lists 90,000 to 150,000 clones, about 87% occurring once. The source material was peripheral blood, sampled on day 0 of AZD1222 vaccination. Receptors originate from an adult in good health.

This rearrangement joins TRBV3-1 (or the pseudogene TRBV3-2) to TRBJ1-4; tentatively, D is TRBD1 (5 bases). The germline V gene has CDR1 LGHDT and CDR2 YNNKEL (reference sequence). Trimming pared 5 bases from V and 8 bases from J, leaving 18 bases between. The CDR3 contains 15 residues. CDR3 coding DNA: TGTGCCAGCAGCTACCCCGGGAGGGGTGGCGAAAAACTGTTTTTT. Encoded protein: CASSYPGRGGEKLFF.

The CDR3 protein is CASSERVLDQPQHF. The CDR3 bases are TGTGCCAGCAGTGAGAGGGTTTTGGATCAGCCCCAGCATTTT. This rearrangement joins TRBV2 to TRBJ1-5; D is unresolved. CDR1 SNHLY and CDR2 FYNNEI come from the germline V gene. The CDR3 is 14 residues long. Trimming took 3 bases from V and 5 from J, leaving 11 bases between them.

About this clone: Other nucleotide sequences from this sample produce the same CDR3. The V and J genes are TRBV29-1 and TRBJ1-5; D is uncertain. Trimming left V 4 bases short and J 1 base short, with 8 bases between. The CDR3 covers 13 residues. CDR1 is SQVTM and CDR2 is ANQGSEA in the germline V gene. The CDR3 region is CSVGAGSNQPQHF. Written as DNA, the CDR3 is TGCAGCGTTGGGGCGGGGAGCAATCAGCCCCAGCATTTT.

This sequence joins TRBV9 and TRBJ1-4; tentatively, D is TRBD1 (5 bases). This CDR3 spans 15 amino acids. Deletions cut 0 bases from V and 8 bases from J, with 14 bases between. Per the germline V gene, CDR1 is SGDLS and CDR2 is YYNGEE. The CDR3 DNA follows: TGTGCCAGCAGCGTAGGACTGGGTTGGGGGGAAAAACTGTTTTTT. It encodes CASSVGLGWGEKLFF.

The V call is TRBV10-1, the J call TRBJ2-2; D possibly corresponds to TRBD1 (5 bases). CDR1 and CDR2 from the germline V gene are WNHNN and SYGVQD (reference sequence). V was trimmed by 5 bases and J by 7 bases, leaving 11 bases between them. The CDR3 runs to 13 residues. The CDR3 is CASSRGSGGELFF. In DNA, the CDR3 is TGCGCCAGCAGTAGGGGATCAGGCGGGGAGCTGTTTTTT.

CDR3 bases: TGCGCCAGCAGCTTGGCCTCAAAGCCTTTACGGACGGGGCAAGAGACCCAGTACTTC. Its translation: CASSLASKPLRTGQETQYF. The chain links TRBV5-1 to TRBJ2-5; a weak D match, TRBD2 (5 bases). Between the trimmed V and J ends, which lost 0 bases and 2 bases, there was a span of 23 bases. The CDR3 has 19 amino acids. CDR1 and CDR2 from the germline V gene are SGHRS and YFSETQ.

CDR3 residues: CASTDRDQPQHF. DNA for the CDR3: TGTGCCAGCACAGACAGGGACCAGCCCCAGCATTTT. V is TRBV28 and J is TRBJ1-5; 7 bases fit TRBD1. Trimming at V came to 7 bases and at J to 7 bases, leaving 4 bases not matched to a gene. Germline V gene lookup returns CDR1 MDHEN and CDR2 SYDVKM. The CDR3 spans 12 residues.

The gene calls are TRBV27 and TRBJ2-3, with TRBD2 matching over 7 bases. Germline values: CDR1 MNHEY, CDR2 SMNVEV (reference sequence). The trim removed 6 bases at V and 10 bases at J, leaving 10 bases unmatched. CDR3 length: 13 residues. CDR3 loop: CASSPLAGASQYF. CDR3 DNA sequence: TGTGCCAGCAGCCCCCTGGCGGGAGCTTCGCAGTATTTT.

This sequence joins TRBV29-1 and TRBJ2-7; no definite D call. The CDR3 spans 11 residues. Trimming cost V 6 bases and J 2 bases, with 8 bases left between them. The germline V gene has CDR1 SQVTM and CDR2 ANQGSEA. The CDR3 nucleotides read TGCAGCGTCTACAGTCCCTACGAGCAGTACTTC. It codes for CSVYSPYEQYF.

The rearrangement joins TRBV9 to TRBJ1-3; D unresolved. The CDR3 has 18 amino acids. Per the germline V gene, CDR1 is SGDLS and CDR2 is YYNGEE. With 0 bases removed from V and 0 bases from J, the gap between germline ends came to 16 bases. The CDR3 loop reads CASSVGVSGTGSGNTIYF. CDR3 DNA sequence: TGTGCCAGCAGCGTAGGGGTCTCCGGCACGGGCTCTGGAAACACCATATATTTT.

V usage is TRBV28 and J usage is TRBJ1-1, with no clear D. The CDR3 consists of 11 residues. Trimming removed 5 bases from V and 3 bases from J, with 4 bases in between. Per germline, CDR1 MDHEN and CDR2 SYDVKM. This chain's CDR3 is CASSLYTEAFF. In nucleotides, the CDR3 is TGTGCCAGCAGTCTTTACACTGAAGCTTTCTTT. Drawing the rest from reference TRBV28 and TRBJ1-1, the complete variable domain is DVKVTQSSRYLVKRTGEKVFLECVQDMDHENMFWYRQDPGLGLRLIYFSYDVKMKEKGDIPEGYSVSREKKERFSLILESASTNQTSMYLCASSLYTEAFFGQGTRLTVV.